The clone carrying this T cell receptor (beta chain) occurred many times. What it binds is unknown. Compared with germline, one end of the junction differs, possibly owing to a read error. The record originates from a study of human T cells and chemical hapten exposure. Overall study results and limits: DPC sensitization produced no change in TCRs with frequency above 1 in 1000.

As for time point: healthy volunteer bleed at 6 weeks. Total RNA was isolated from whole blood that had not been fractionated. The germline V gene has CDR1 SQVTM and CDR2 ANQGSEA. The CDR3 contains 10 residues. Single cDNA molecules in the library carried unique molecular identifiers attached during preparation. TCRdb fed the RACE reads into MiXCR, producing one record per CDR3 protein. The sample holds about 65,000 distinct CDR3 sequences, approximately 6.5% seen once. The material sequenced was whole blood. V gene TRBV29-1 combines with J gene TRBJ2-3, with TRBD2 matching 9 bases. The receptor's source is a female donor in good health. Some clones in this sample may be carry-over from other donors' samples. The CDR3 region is CSVDGREGSF. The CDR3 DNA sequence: TGCAGCGTTGACGGGCGGGAGGGAAGTTTT.